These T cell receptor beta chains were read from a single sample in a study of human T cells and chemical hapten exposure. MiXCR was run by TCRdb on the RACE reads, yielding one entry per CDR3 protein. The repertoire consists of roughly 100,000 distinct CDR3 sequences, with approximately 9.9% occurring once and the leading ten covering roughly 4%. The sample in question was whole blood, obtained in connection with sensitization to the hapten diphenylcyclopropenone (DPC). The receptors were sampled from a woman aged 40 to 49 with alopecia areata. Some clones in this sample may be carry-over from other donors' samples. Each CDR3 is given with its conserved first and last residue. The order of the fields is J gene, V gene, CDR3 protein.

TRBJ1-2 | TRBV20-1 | CSASRFKGYTF
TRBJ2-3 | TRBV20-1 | CSASPPGTDTQYF
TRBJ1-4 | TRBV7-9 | CASSPRGADEKLFF
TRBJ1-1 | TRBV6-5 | CASSSARSEGARTEAFF
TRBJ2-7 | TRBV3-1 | CASSQGTEPFHEQYF
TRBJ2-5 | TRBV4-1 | CASSQGVTSGGAFGETQYF
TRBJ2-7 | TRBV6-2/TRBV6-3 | CASSSVGVVSRYEQYF
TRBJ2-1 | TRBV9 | CASSVRPRNEQFF
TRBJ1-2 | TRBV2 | CASRFPDGYTF
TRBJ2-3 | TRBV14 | CASSQNWGIGSDF
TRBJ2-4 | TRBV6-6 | CASSPIPGQGSAKNIQYF
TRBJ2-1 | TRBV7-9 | CASSSKVAGARGNEQFF
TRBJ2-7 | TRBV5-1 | CASSFLQGARYEQYF
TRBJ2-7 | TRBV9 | CASSVTGTGMYEQYF
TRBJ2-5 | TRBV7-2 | CASRSHAEETQYF
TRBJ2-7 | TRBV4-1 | CASSWGQGGSYEQYF
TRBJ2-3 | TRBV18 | CASSLLDGPDTQYF
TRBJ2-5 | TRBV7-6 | CASSLVLGGETQYF
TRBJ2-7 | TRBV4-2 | CASSQTFSYEQYF
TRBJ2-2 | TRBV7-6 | CASSLVKVAGELFF
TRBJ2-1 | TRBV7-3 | CASSRGGKDEQFF
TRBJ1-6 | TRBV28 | CASSKSQGLGSLYNSPLHF
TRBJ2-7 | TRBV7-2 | CASSLAQVTSYEQYF
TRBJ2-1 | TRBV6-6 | CASGTNGEQFF
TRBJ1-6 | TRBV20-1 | CSASGTGGRGSPLHF
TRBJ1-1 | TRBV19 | CASRTPTEAFF
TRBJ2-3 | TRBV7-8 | CASSSILGGPDTQYF
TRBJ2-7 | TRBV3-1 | CASSQDQGSSYEQYF
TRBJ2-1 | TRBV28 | CASSLTSGEQFF
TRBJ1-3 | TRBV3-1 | CASSQESRSGNTIYF
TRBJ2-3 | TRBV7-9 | CASSLSRDTQYF
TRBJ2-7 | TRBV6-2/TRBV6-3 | CASSFTAYEQYF
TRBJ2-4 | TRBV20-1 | CSAPPSGGAKNIQYF
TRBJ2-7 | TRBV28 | CASFPSGGPYEQYF
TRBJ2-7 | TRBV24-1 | CATSGAGSYEQYF
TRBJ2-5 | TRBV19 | CASTAMGEGLETQYF
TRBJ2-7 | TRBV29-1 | CSVFGPYEQYF
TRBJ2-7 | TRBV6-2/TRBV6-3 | CASNHPGRTESSYEQYF